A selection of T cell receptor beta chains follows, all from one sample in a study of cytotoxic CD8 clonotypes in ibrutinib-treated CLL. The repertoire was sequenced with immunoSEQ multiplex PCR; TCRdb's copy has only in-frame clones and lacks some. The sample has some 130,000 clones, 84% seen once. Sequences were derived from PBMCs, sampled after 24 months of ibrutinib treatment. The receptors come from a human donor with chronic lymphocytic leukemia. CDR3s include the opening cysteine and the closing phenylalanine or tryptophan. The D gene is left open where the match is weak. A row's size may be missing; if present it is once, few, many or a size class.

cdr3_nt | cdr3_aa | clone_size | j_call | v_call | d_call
TGTGCCATCAAGGTGGCAGATCAAGAGACCCAGTACTTC | CAIKVADQETQYF | - | TRBJ2-5 | TRBV10-3 | -
TGTGCCAGCAGCCCTTATACCCGAAACACCATATATTTT | CASSPYTRNTIYF | - | TRBJ1-3 | TRBV7-8 | -
TGTGCTAGTGGGCTCAGCGCCTATAATTCACCCCTCCACTTT | CASGLSAYNSPLHF | once | TRBJ1-6 | TRBV12-5 | -
TGTGCCAGCAGCCGGCCGGGTGGAGGCGTTGGAAACACCATATATTTT | CASSRPGGGVGNTIYF | - | TRBJ1-3 | TRBV5-4 | -
TGTGCCAGCACCACCTCCCGGGGGGGCCCCCTCGACGAGCAGTACTTC | CASTTSRGGPLDEQYF | - | TRBJ2-7 | TRBV7-2 | TRBD2
TGTGCCAGCAACTTACTGAGGGGGGCAGGATCCTACGAGCAGTACTTC | CASNLLRGAGSYEQYF | - | TRBJ2-7 | TRBV5-6 | -
TGCAGCGTTGGAAGGGGGCCACCCAAAAACATTCAGTACTTC | CSVGRGPPKNIQYF | - | TRBJ2-4 | TRBV29-1 | TRBD1
TGCGCCAGCAGCTTCACAAGCTATGGCTACACCTTC | CASSFTSYGYTF | - | TRBJ1-2 | TRBV5-1 | -
TGTGCCAGCAGCGTAGCGGACAGGGGCACCGGGGAGCTGTTTTTT | CASSVADRGTGELFF | - | TRBJ2-2 | TRBV9 | TRBD1
TGTGCCAGCAGCTTGTCTGGGTTGGGAGATACGCAGTATTTT | CASSLSGLGDTQYF | once | TRBJ2-3 | TRBV5-6 | -
TGCGCCAGCAGCCAAGAGCCCACTAGCGGGGGGGCCGATGAGCAGTTCTTC | CASSQEPTSGGADEQFF | - | TRBJ2-1 | TRBV4-3 | TRBD2
TGTGCCAGCAGCCCCCTCCAACAAGAGACCCAGTACTTC | CASSPLQQETQYF | - | TRBJ2-5 | TRBV5-5 | -
TGTGCTAGTGGTTTGCAAGGGGGTTATAGCAATCAGCCCCAGCATTTT | CASGLQGGYSNQPQHF | - | TRBJ1-5 | TRBV12-5 | -
TGTGCCTGGAGGGGGGGCATGAATTCACCCCTCCACTTT | CAWRGGMNSPLHF | - | TRBJ1-6 | TRBV30 | -
TGTGCCTGGAGTCGGACGGGCAGCACAGATACGCAGTATTTT | CAWSRTGSTDTQYF | - | TRBJ2-3 | TRBV30 | -
TGTGCCAGCAGCCCCCAGTCTAGGAGCGGCTACACCTTC | CASSPQSRSGYTF | - | TRBJ1-2 | TRBV11-2 | -
TGTGCCAGCAGCCCTTGGACTCTTAGTGGGGATACGCAGTATTTT | CASSPWTLSGDTQYF | - | TRBJ2-3 | TRBV7-2 | -
TGTGCCAGCAGCTTGGCGGGGGTGGGCAATGGCTACACCTTC | CASSLAGVGNGYTF | - | TRBJ1-2 | TRBV5-5 | -
TGTGCCAGCAGCTTGGATAGCAATCAGCCCCAGCATTTT | CASSLDSNQPQHF | - | TRBJ1-5 | TRBV5-6 | -
TGTGCCAGCAGCTTTGACAGTTATGGCTACACCTTC | CASSFDSYGYTF | - | TRBJ1-2 | TRBV7-2 | -
TGCAGCGTTGAAGGGGGACAGGGGGCCGACTATGGCTACACCTTC | CSVEGGQGADYGYTF | - | TRBJ1-2 | TRBV29-1 | TRBD1
TGTGCCTGGAGTAAGAGCGGCAATCAGCCCCAGCATTTT | CAWSKSGNQPQHF | few | TRBJ1-5 | TRBV30 | -
TGTGCCAGCAGCCAAGAGGGGGGAACCCAGGAGACCCAGTACTTC | CASSQEGGTQETQYF | - | TRBJ2-5 | TRBV4-2 | -
TGTGCCAGCAGTGAAGCCTACAATGACAGGGGCACTGAAGCTTTCTTT | CASSEAYNDRGTEAFF | - | TRBJ1-1 | TRBV2 | TRBD1
TGTGCCAGCAGTGAAAGTCCAGGTCGAGGGGGCTACACCTTC | CASSESPGRGGYTF | - | TRBJ1-2 | TRBV6-1 | -
TGCGCCAGCAGCCTAAGCCCTAGCGGCGTTCGCTCCTACAATGAGCAGTTCTTC | CASSLSPSGVRSYNEQFF | - | TRBJ2-1 | TRBV4-1 | TRBD2
TGTGCCAGCAGCGCCAGACTAGCGGGGGGTCACCAAGAGACCCAGTACTTC | CASSARLAGGHQETQYF | - | TRBJ2-5 | TRBV9 | TRBD2
TGTGCCAGCAGACCTACAGGGAGGCGCACTGAAGCTTTCTTT | CASRPTGRRTEAFF | - | TRBJ1-1 | TRBV6-5 | -
TGTGCCAGCTCGACTAACTTGAACACTGAAGCTTTCTTT | CASSTNLNTEAFF | - | TRBJ1-1 | TRBV5-5 | -
TGTGCCAGCAGTCCAATACAGGGGGCTGGCGGGGAGCTGTTTTTT | CASSPIQGAGGELFF | - | TRBJ2-2 | TRBV11-2 | TRBD1
TGTGCCAGCAGCTCCGCGGAACACTCGAACACTGAAGCTTTCTTT | CASSSAEHSNTEAFF | - | TRBJ1-1 | TRBV5-6 | -
TGTGCCAGCAGCTTTTTGGCGCGCGGGAATGAGCAGTTCTTC | CASSFLARGNEQFF | once | TRBJ2-1 | TRBV11-2 | -
TGCGCCAGCAGCCCGGTCGGGGGGCAGGGCTACGAGCAGTACTTC | CASSPVGGQGYEQYF | - | TRBJ2-7 | TRBV4-3 | -
TGTGCCAGCAGCTTAGTCATGGCGGCTGTGGCTTTCTTT | CASSLVMAAVAFF | - | TRBJ1-1 | TRBV7-2 | -
TGTGCCAGCAGCTTAGGAGGGGGCCTCACAGATACGCAGTATTTT | CASSLGGGLTDTQYF | - | TRBJ2-3 | TRBV7-2 | TRBD1
TGTGCCAGCAGCCCCGACAGGGACCCACGGGGGGAGCAGTACTTC | CASSPDRDPRGEQYF | once | TRBJ2-7 | TRBV27 | -
TGTGCCATCAGCAGGACAGACTATGGCTACACCTTC | CAISRTDYGYTF | - | TRBJ1-2 | TRBV10-3 | -
TGTGCCAGCAGTTACGGGGGTCCCGGGAATGAGCAGTTCTTC | CASSYGGPGNEQFF | - | TRBJ2-1 | TRBV6-5 | -
TGTGCCAGCAGCTTGACGACCACAGATACGCAGTATTTT | CASSLTTTDTQYF | - | TRBJ2-3 | TRBV5-4 | -
TGTGCCAGCCGCCGGTGGGGGCAGGACGGGGAGCTGTTTTTT | CASRRWGQDGELFF | - | TRBJ2-2 | TRBV19 | -
TGCGCCAGCAGCTTGGCCGTCCAGGGGTGGTATGGCTACACCTTC | CASSLAVQGWYGYTF | - | TRBJ1-2 | TRBV5-1 | -
TGTGCCCTGACGATGGTGCAGGGCCGGGGTGAAAAACTGTTTTTT | CALTMVQGRGEKLFF | - | TRBJ1-4 | TRBV30 | -
TGTGCCAGCAGCGGACAGTCCTACGAGCAGTACTTC | CASSGQSYEQYF | once | TRBJ2-7 | TRBV5-6 | -
TGTGCCAGCAGTGAATCTCAGACTCTGGGGGAAAAACTGTTTTTT | CASSESQTLGEKLFF | - | TRBJ1-4 | TRBV2 | -
TGTGCCATCAGTGACACGGGGCCTGAAGCTTTCTTT | CAISDTGPEAFF | - | TRBJ1-1 | TRBV10-3 | -